This T cell receptor beta chain comes out of a study of blood T cell repertoires in COVID-19. Across the study: Whether acute or convalescent, the COVID-19 samples came from the United States, Italy and Spain. PBMCs, B-cell-depleted T cells, or T cells were the source of the cDNA or gDNA that made up the material.

Authors' methods: Quantification of nucleated cells was approximated via reference gene primer amplification. The method was immunoSEQ multiplex PCR; TCRdb's version includes in-frame clones alone and lacks a portion of them. Clone size and V and J calls were adopted from that table, with D and trimming inferred from the DNA. The sample holds 270,000 or so clones, roughly 85% seen once. The CDR3 runs to 14 residues. V shed 4 bases and J shed 5 bases, with 12 bases lying between them. Per the germline V gene, CDR1 is SNHLY and CDR2 is FYNNEI. The TCR comes from a woman younger than 30 with acute or convalescent COVID-19. Sequenced: peripheral blood. The rearrangement uses TRBV2 and TRBJ1-5, with D tentatively TRBD1 (5 bases). For the CDR3, the DNA is TGTGCCAGCAGTGCCCTTTTAGGGGATCAGCCCCAGCATTTT. Amino acids: CASSALLGDQPQHF.